These 26 T cell receptor beta chains came from one sample sequenced in a study of technical replicates of blood from a few donors. Assay: immunoSEQ multiplex PCR; the TCRdb copy retains only in-frame clones and omits some. The repertoire holds about 60,000 clones, with more than 75% as singletons. Specimen: PBMCs. The receptors derive from a human donor in good health. Some clones in this sample may be carry-over from other donors' samples.

This clone was recorded a few times. CDR3 amino acids: CAWSPGLVSYEQYF. CDR3 bases: TGTGCCTGGAGTCCAGGGTTAGTCAGCTACGAGCAGTACTTC. The chain recombines TRBV30 with TRBJ2-7; the D gene is possibly TRBD1 (5 bases). This CDR3 contains 14 residues. Germline loops: CDR1 GTSNPN, CDR2 SVGIG (reference sequence). V lost 2 bases and J 3 bases, leaving 14 bases between the germline ends.

The V call is TRBV6-5, the J call TRBJ1-2; TRBD1 matches 9 bases. The CDR3 spans 15 residues. V shed 0 bases, J shed 4 bases, and the junction held 3 bases outside the gene matches. Germline-derived CDR1 and CDR2 are MNHEY and SVGAGI. The DNA of the CDR3 is TGTGCCAGCAGTTACTCGACAGGGGGGTCCTATGGCTACACCTTC. Translating gives CASSYSTGGSYGYTF.

The rearrangement uses TRBV2 and TRBJ1-3, with a possible D match to TRBD1 (6 bases). V was clipped by 6 bases and J by 0 bases, with 12 bases between them. The germline V gene encodes CDR1 SNHLY and CDR2 FYNNEI. The length of the CDR3 is 15 residues. Written as DNA, the CDR3 is TGTGCCAGCAGGTACCTGGACAGCTCTGGAAACACCATATATTTT. Protein sequence: CASRYLDSSGNTIYF.

The V call is TRBV29-1, the J call TRBJ1-1; the match to TRBD1 covers 7 bases. There are 12 residues in the CDR3. Germline CDR1 and CDR2: SQVTM and ANQGSEA. The CDR3 DNA follows: TGCTCGTGTAGACAGGGAGGTACTGAAGCTTTCTTT. This codes for CSCRQGGTEAFF.

The J gene is TRBJ1-2, the V gene TRBV7-6, with D tentatively TRBD1 (5 bases). The ends were cut back, 5 bases at V and 4 bases at J, with 11 bases in the middle. CDR3 length: 13 amino acids. Germline V CDR1 and CDR2: SGHVS, FNYEAQ. CDR3 residues: CASSHAGGYGYTF. Here the CDR3 DNA reads TGTGCCAGCAGCCACGCGGGGGGCTATGGCTACACCTTC.

This clone was seen more than once but under ten times. The chain joins TRBV27 to TRBJ2-7, with 8 bases identical to TRBD1. CDR3 length equals 13 residues. The germline CDR1 and CDR2 sequences are MNHEY and SMNVEV (reference sequence). The V gene end was trimmed by 8 bases and the J gene end by 5 bases; junction bases not matched to a gene: 8. The DNA for the CDR3 is TGTGCCAGCCTTAACCCCAGGGGGCACGAGCAGTACTTC. Protein sequence: CASLNPRGHEQYF.

The chain combines TRBV30 with TRBJ1-5; maybe TRBD1 (6 bases). The CDR3 loop spans 13 amino acids. With 0 bases removed from V and 4 bases from J, the gap between germline ends came to 7 bases. Germline CDR1 GTSNPN, CDR2 SVGIG (reference sequence). In DNA form, the CDR3 reads TGTGCCTGGAGTGTAAGGGGGAATCAGCCCCAGCATTTT. Translation: CAWSVRGNQPQHF.

Remarks on this clone: At one end the junction does not follow the germline gene, possibly because of a read error. The chain uses TRBV19 and TRBJ1-5, with 7 nucleotides matching TRBD1. Germline assignment: CDR1 LNHDA and CDR2 SQIVND (reference sequence). The CDR3 runs 12 residues. The CDR3 loop is CASSPRPPGQFF. The CDR3 nucleotides are TGTGCCAGTAGCCCCAGGCCCCCGGGACAGTTTTTT.

The chain combines TRBV14 with TRBJ2-2, with D possibly matching TRBD2 (5 bases). Germline CDR1 is SGHDN and CDR2 is FVKESK. The CDR3 totals 15 residues. Trimming shortened V by 1 base and J by 4 bases, and 10 bases separated the two germline ends. The CDR3 region is CASSQAGLGTGELFF. DNA for the CDR3: TGTGCCAGCAGCCAAGCGGGGTTAGGCACCGGGGAGCTGTTTTTT.

The rearrangement uses TRBV7-9 and TRBJ1-4; tentative D call: TRBD1 (5 bases). Trimming left V 5 bases short and J 5 bases short, with 9 bases between. The CDR3 contains 13 residues. Germline V gene data show CDR1 as SEHNR and CDR2 as FQNEAQ (reference sequence). CDR3: CASSRGGNEKLFF. The CDR3 nucleotides read TGTGCCAGCAGCCGTGGGGGGAATGAAAAACTGTTTTTT.

This chain connects TRBV7-9 to TRBJ2-2; TRBD2 matches 9 bases. Germline V gene sequence: CDR1 SEHNR, CDR2 FQNEAQ (reference sequence). The V gene end was trimmed by 5 bases and the J gene end by 4 bases; junction bases not matched to a gene: 11. The CDR3 consists of 17 residues. Here the CDR3 reads CASSRMGGGAFTGELFF. CDR3 DNA sequence: TGTGCCAGCAGCAGGATGGGCGGGGGGGCCTTCACCGGGGAGCTGTTTTTT. Supplemented by reference TRBV7-9 and TRBJ2-2, the full variable domain reads DTGVSQNPRHKITKRGQNVTFRCDPISEHNRLYWYRQTLGQGPEFLTYFQNEAQLEKSRLLSDRFSAERPKGSFSTLEIQRTEQGDSAMYLCASSRMGGGAFTGELFFGEGSRLTVL.

The CDR3 is CSVEAPRGGYGYTF. DNA of the CDR3: TGCAGCGTTGAAGCGCCACGAGGGGGCTATGGCTACACCTTC. This chain joins TRBV29-1 and TRBJ1-2, with D possibly TRBD1 on 6 matching bases. Germline CDR1 and CDR2: SQVTM and ANQGSEA. The V and J ends lost 1 base and 4 bases respectively, with 13 bases between them. This CDR3 contains 14 residues.

The J gene is TRBJ2-1, the V gene TRBV4-3, with a possible D match to TRBD2 (5 bases). CDR1 is LGHNA and CDR2 is YSLEER in the germline V gene. The length of the CDR3 is 14 residues. Between the trimmed V and J ends, which lost 1 base and 10 bases, there was a span of 14 bases. The CDR3 protein is CASSQAAGGWEQFF. The CDR3 DNA follows: TGCGCCAGCAGCCAAGCGGCGGGCGGGTGGGAGCAGTTCTTC.

The genes are TRBV6-1 and TRBJ2-5; the match to TRBD2 covers 8 bases. Looked up from germline, CDR1 is MNHNS and CDR2 is SASEGT. CDR3 length: 16 amino acids. Losses at the gene ends were 4 bases for V and 1 base for J; bases not matched to a gene: 8. The CDR3, as DNA: TGTGCCAGCAGTGTCGGGGGGGCCCCCCCCCAAGAGACCCAGTACTTC. This sequence encodes CASSVGGAPPQETQYF.

The V and J genes are TRBV2 and TRBJ2-7; TRBD2 might be the D (5 bases). This CDR3 is 14 amino acids long. In germline, CDR1 is SNHLY, CDR2 FYNNEI. V gave up 6 bases and J gave up 2 bases, with 14 bases separating them. In DNA form, the CDR3 reads TGTGCCAGCAGCCTCTACCGGGAACCCTACGAGCAGTACTTC. Translated: CASSLYREPYEQYF.

The chain recombines TRBV7-9 with TRBJ2-2; D possibly corresponds to TRBD1 (5 bases). Germline lookup yields CDR1 SEHNR and CDR2 FQNEAQ (reference sequence). The CDR3 has 15 residues. V was cut by 7 bases and J by 6 bases, with 18 bases left in between. DNA of the CDR3: TGTGCCAGCACCCCAGGGAACGAGGCGTCCGGGGAGCTGTTTTTT. Protein: CASTPGNEASGELFF.

The chain combines TRBV11-2 with TRBJ2-7; D perhaps matches TRBD1 (6 bases). CDR3 length equals 14 residues. The V and J ends lost 5 bases and 1 base respectively, with 12 bases between them. Germline assignment: CDR1 SGHAT and CDR2 FQNNGV. The CDR3 sequence is CASSPRTVSYEQYF. DNA for the CDR3: TGTGCCAGCAGCCCCCGGACAGTGTCCTACGAGCAGTACTTC.

This chain connects TRBV19 to TRBJ2-3, with TRBD2 identical over 9 bases. CDR1 and CDR2 (germline): LNHDA, SQIVND (reference sequence). The trim removed 6 bases at V and 0 bases at J, leaving 4 bases unmatched. There are 15 residues in the CDR3. In nucleotides, the CDR3 is TGTGCCAGTAGCATTAGCGGGGGAAGCACAGATACGCAGTATTTT. As protein: CASSISGGSTDTQYF.

V is TRBV10-3 and J is TRBJ2-7; tentative D call: TRBD1 (5 bases). Germline loops: CDR1 ENHRY, CDR2 SYGVKD. The CDR3 contains 14 residues. Deletions cut 8 bases from V and 2 bases from J, with 16 bases between. The CDR3: CAIQRGSEAYEQYF. CDR3 coding DNA: TGTGCCATCCAAAGGGGTAGTGAAGCCTACGAGCAGTACTTC.

The chain recombines TRBV7-9 with TRBJ2-3; 7 bases line up with TRBD2. V dropped 2 bases and J dropped 5; count of bases not matched to a gene: 10. Germline CDR1 and CDR2: SEHNR and FQNEAQ (reference sequence). The CDR3 has 16 amino acids. Here the CDR3 reads CASSLQEGRAGDTQYF. In DNA, the CDR3 is TGTGCCAGCAGCTTACAGGAGGGGAGGGCTGGAGATACGCAGTATTTT.

CDR3 bases: TGTGCCAGCAGCTTCGGGAACACTGAAGCTTTCTTT. Its protein is CASSFGNTEAFF. The V call is TRBV11-2, the J call TRBJ1-1, with D uncertain. CDR3 length equals 12 residues. Germline V gene data show CDR1 as SGHAT and CDR2 as FQNNGV. Between the trimmed V and J ends, which lost 3 bases and 1 base, there was a span of 3 bases.

The chain has TRBV5-6 and TRBJ2-7, with TRBD2 matching 8 bases. The CDR3 consists of 14 residues. Germline V gene sequence: CDR1 SGHDT, CDR2 YYEEEE. J was trimmed by 1 base and V by 8 bases; bases with no gene match: 8. For the CDR3, the DNA is TGTGCCAGTTATGGACTAGCTCAATCCTACGAGCAGTACTTC. It translates to CASYGLAQSYEQYF.

This clone turned up a few times. The chain has TRBV7-2 and TRBJ1-4; D is possibly TRBD1 (6 bases). CDR1 and CDR2 (germline): SGHTA, FQGNSA. The CDR3 sequence is 14 residues long. V was trimmed by 1 base and J by 6 bases, leaving 9 bases between them. This chain's CDR3 is CASSLVRGDEKLFF. The DNA for the CDR3 is TGTGCCAGCAGCTTAGTCAGGGGTGATGAAAAACTGTTTTTT.

The V call is TRBV28, the J call TRBJ1-4; D gene uncertain. V lost 3 bases and J 4 bases, leaving 9 bases between the germline ends. The germline gives CDR1 MDHEN, CDR2 SYDVKM. The CDR3 is 14 amino acids. In DNA, the CDR3 is TGTGCCAGCAGTTTCGTCGGGGATAATGAAAAACTGTTTTTT. It is translated as CASSFVGDNEKLFF. Variable domain in full (rest from reference TRBV28 and TRBJ1-4): DVKVTQSSRYLVKRTGEKVFLECVQDMDHENMFWYRQDPGLGLRLIYFSYDVKMKEKGDIPEGYSVSREKKERFSLILESASTNQTSMYLCASSFVGDNEKLFFGSGTQLSVL.

The J gene is TRBJ1-6, the V gene TRBV27, with D perhaps matching TRBD1 (6 bases). The V end was cut by 7 bases, the J end by 7 bases, with 14 bases between. In germline, CDR1 is MNHEY, CDR2 SMNVEV (reference sequence). The CDR3 runs to 14 residues. This CDR3 reads CASTLRGSNSPLHF. The CDR3 nucleotides read TGTGCCAGCACCCTCAGGGGTTCGAATTCACCCCTCCACTTT.

The CDR3 sequence is CSVVWPGQLSYEQYF. The CDR3 DNA reads as TGCAGCGTTGTTTGGCCGGGACAGCTTTCCTACGAGCAGTACTTC. This rearrangement joins TRBV29-1 to TRBJ2-7, with TRBD1 identical over 7 bases. Trimming took 4 bases from V and 1 from J; bases not matched to a gene: 10. This CDR3 has 15 amino acids. Germline V lookup: CDR1 SQVTM, CDR2 ANQGSEA.